The present T cell receptor beta chain was sequenced within a study of T cell responses to AZD1222 COVID-19 vaccine. Clones were sequenced by immunoSEQ multiplex PCR, and TCRdb holds only the in-frame ones, with some missing. The table lists about 190,000 clones, 80% to 90% of them singletons. The sample consisted of peripheral blood, taken on day 0 of AZD1222 vaccination. The receptor's source is an adult in good health.

The CDR3 bases are TGTGCCAGCAGCTTTATAGGGACAGGGGAAAGGTTATTCTACGAGCAGTACTTC. This encodes CASSFIGTGERLFYEQYF. The chain links TRBV5-8 to TRBJ2-7; 10 nucleotides agree with TRBD1. Per germline, CDR1 SGHTS and CDR2 YDEGEE. The CDR3 consists of 18 residues. V was pared by 2 bases and J by 3 bases, with 14 bases of the junction left unmatched.